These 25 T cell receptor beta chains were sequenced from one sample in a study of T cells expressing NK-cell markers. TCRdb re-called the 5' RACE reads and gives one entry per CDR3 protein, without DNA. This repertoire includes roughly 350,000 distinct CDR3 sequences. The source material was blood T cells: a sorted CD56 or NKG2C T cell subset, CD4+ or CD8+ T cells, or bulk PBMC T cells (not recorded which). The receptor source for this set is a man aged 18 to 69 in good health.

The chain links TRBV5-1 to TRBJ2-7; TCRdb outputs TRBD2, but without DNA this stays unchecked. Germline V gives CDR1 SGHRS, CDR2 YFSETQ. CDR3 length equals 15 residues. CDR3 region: CASSQADPALYEQYF.

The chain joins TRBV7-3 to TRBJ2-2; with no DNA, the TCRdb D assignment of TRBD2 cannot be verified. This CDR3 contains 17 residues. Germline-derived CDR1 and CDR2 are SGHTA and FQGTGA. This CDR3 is CASSSLPGPGRAGELFF.

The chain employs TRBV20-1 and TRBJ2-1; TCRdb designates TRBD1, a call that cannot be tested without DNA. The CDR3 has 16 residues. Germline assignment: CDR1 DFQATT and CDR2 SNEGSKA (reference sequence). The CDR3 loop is CSASPYLTGSYNEQFF.

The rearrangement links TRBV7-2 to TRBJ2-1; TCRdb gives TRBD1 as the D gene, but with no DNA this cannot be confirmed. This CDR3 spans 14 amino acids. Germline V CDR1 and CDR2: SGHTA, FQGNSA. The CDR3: CASGWGGVNNEQFF.

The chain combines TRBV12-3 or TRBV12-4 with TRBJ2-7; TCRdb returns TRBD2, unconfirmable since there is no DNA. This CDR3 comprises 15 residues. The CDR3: CASSAPSGTSYEQYF.

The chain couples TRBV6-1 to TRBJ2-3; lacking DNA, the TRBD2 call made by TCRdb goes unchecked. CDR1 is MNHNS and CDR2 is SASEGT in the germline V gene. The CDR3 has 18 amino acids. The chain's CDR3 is CASRSPTLAGVWTDTQYF.

The CDR3 region is CASSSRGTVNEKLFF. This chain connects TRBV7-2 to TRBJ1-4; TCRdb selects TRBD1, and the lack of DNA leaves this call unchecked. The CDR3 contains 15 residues. Germline lookup yields CDR1 SGHTA and CDR2 FQGNSA. The variable domain in full, with the rest retrieved from reference TRBV7-2 and TRBJ1-4, is GAGVSQSPSNKVTEKGKDVELRCDPISGHTALYWYRQSLGQGLEFLIYFQGNSAPDKSGLPSDRFSAERTGGSVSTLTIQRTQQEDSAVYLCASSSRGTVNEKLFFGSGTQLSVL.

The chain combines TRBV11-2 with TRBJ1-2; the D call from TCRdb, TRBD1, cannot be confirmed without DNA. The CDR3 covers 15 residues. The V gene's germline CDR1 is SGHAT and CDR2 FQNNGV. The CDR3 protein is CASSLERLQGDGYTF.

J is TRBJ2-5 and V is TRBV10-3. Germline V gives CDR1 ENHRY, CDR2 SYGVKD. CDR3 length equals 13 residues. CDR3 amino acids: CAISDGTWETQYF.

CDR3 sequence reads: CASSVDYRLRDGEQFF. V gene TRBV9 combines with J gene TRBJ2-1; TCRdb's assignment of TRBD1 cannot be checked, as there is no DNA. CDR3 length equals 16 residues. Germline assignment: CDR1 SGDLS and CDR2 YYNGEE.

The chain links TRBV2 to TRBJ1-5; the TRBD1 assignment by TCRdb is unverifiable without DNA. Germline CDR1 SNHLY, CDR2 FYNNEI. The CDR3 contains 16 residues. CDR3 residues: CASREGVRGLGQPQHF.

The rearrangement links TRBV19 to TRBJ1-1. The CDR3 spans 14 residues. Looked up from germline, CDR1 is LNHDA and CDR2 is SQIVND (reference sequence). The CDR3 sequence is CASSQIVRGTEAFF.

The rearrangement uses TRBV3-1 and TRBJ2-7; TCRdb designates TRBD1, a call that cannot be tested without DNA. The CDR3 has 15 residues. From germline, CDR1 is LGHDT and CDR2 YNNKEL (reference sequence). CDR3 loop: CASSPRGTSSYEQYF.

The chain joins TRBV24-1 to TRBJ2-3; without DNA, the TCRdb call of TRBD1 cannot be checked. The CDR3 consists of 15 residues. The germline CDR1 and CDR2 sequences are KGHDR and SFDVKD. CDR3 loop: CATSDRGQSPDTQYF.

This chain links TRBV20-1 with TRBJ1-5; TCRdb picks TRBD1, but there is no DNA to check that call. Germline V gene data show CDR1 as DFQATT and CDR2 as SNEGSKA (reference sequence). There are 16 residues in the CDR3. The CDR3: CSALRTNRGPSKPQHF.

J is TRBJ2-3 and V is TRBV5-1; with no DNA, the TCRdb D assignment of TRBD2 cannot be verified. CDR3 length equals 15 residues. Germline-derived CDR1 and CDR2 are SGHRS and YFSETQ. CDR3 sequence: CASTTGGGPTDTQYF.

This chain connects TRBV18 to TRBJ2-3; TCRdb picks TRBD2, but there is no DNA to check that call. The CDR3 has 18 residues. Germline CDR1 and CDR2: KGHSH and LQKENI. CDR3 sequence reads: CASSPPGLAGASTDTQYF.

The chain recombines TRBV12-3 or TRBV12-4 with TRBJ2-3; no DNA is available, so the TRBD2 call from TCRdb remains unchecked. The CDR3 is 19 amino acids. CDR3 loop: CASRNLALSGGEGTDTQYF.

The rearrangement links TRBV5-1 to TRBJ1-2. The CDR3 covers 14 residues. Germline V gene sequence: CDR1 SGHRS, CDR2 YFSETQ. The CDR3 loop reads CASSLATVNYGYTF.

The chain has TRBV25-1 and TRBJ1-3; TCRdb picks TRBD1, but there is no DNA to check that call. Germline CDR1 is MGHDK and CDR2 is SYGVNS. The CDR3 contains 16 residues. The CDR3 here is CASSEFGKGAGNTIYF.

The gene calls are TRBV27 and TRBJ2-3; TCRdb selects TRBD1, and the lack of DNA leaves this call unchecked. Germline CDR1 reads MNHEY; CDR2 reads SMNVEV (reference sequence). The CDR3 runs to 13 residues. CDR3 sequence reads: CASSPHAINTQYF.

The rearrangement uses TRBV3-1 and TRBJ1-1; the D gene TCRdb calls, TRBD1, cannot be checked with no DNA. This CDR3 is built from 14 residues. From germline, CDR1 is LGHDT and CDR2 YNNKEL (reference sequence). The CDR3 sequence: CASSPQGVGAEAFF.

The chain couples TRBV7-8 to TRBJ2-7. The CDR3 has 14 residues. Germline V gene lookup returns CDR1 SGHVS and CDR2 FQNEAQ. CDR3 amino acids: CASSLLGSQVKQYF.

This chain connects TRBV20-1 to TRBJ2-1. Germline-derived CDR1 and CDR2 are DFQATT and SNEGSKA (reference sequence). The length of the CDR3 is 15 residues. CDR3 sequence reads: CSARDRFRSYNEQFF.

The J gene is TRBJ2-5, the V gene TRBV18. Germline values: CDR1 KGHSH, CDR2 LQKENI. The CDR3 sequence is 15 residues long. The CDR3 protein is CASSPPRRQQETQYF.